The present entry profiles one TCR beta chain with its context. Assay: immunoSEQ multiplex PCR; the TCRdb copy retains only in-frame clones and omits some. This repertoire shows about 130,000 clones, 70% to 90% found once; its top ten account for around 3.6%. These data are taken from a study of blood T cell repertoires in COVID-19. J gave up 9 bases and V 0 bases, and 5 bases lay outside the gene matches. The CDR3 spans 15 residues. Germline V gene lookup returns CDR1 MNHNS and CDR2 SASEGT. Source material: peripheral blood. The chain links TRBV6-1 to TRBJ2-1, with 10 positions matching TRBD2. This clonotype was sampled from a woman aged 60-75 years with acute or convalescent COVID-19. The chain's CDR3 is CASSEASGRGGEQFF. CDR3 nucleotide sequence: TGTGCCAGCAGTGAAGCCAGCGGGAGGGGGGGTGAGCAGTTCTTC.